Listed here are 25 T cell receptor beta chains from one sample, sequenced in a study of cytomegalovirus exposure and HLA in healthy donors. The PCR employed 60 Vbeta primers together with 13 Jbeta primers. Repertoires were generated with immunoSEQ multiplex PCR, while TCRdb's copy carries only in-frame clones and drops some. The sample includes 150,000 to 200,000 clones, about 75% seen only once; the top ten take 0.85% to 1%. Sequences were obtained from PBMCs. The receptors were sampled from a woman aged 45-65 years in good health and CMV-seropositive.

V and J are TRBV11-2 and TRBJ2-3; D not certain. This CDR3 has 18 amino acids. The germline V gene has CDR1 SGHAT and CDR2 FQNNGV. V shed 5 bases and J shed 0 bases, with 21 bases lying between them. This CDR3 reads CASSPARSSGSSTDTQYF. CDR3 nucleotides: TGTGCCAGCAGCCCCGCTCGAAGCTCGGGTTCTAGCACAGATACGCAGTATTTT.

As concerns this clone: At one end, the junction sequence differs from germline, possibly due to a read error. The chain has TRBV28 and TRBJ1-3, with 8 bases identical to TRBD1. Germline CDR1 MDHEN, CDR2 SYDVKM. The CDR3 loop spans 14 amino acids. The CDR3 is CASSPNDRGTTIYF. CDR3 DNA: TGTGCCAGCAGTCCTAACGACAGGGGAACCACCATATATTTT.

The chain recombines TRBV7-9 with TRBJ2-1; D unclear. The CDR3 covers 14 residues. The ends were cut back, 4 bases at V and 0 bases at J, with 7 bases in the middle. CDR1 is SEHNR, CDR2 FQNEAQ, per germline (reference sequence). CDR3: CASSSASSYNEQFF. The CDR3 region has the DNA TGTGCCAGCAGCTCCGCTAGCTCCTACAATGAGCAGTTCTTC. The full variable domain, completed using reference TRBV7-9 and TRBJ2-1, is DTGVSQNPRHKITKRGQNVTFRCDPISEHNRLYWYRQTLGQGPEFLTYFQNEAQLEKSRLLSDRFSAERPKGSFSTLEIQRTEQGDSAMYLCASSSASSYNEQFFGPGTRLTVL.

The genes are TRBV4-2 and TRBJ2-7; no definite D call. The CDR3 consists of 15 residues. V lost 1 base, J lost 0 bases, and 10 bases lay in between. Germline V gives CDR1 LGHNA, CDR2 YNFKEQ. CDR3 region: CASSQVYLSSYEQYF. DNA for the CDR3: TGTGCCAGCAGCCAAGTCTACTTGAGCTCCTACGAGCAGTACTTC.

This chain connects TRBV6-1 to TRBJ1-5; D gene unclear. Trimming removed 3 bases at V and 5 bases at J, with 11 bases between. The CDR3 loop spans 14 amino acids. CDR1 is MNHNS and CDR2 is SASEGT in the germline V gene. This CDR3 reads CASSDRQADQPQHF. CDR3 coding DNA: TGTGCCAGCAGTGATCGGCAGGCCGATCAGCCCCAGCATTTT.

The V gene is TRBV28, the J gene TRBJ2-5; tentative D call: TRBD2 (7 bases). Germline V CDR1 and CDR2: MDHEN, SYDVKM. The CDR3 loop spans 15 amino acids. V was clipped by 5 bases and J by 5 bases, with 18 bases between them. For the CDR3, the DNA is TGTGCCAGCAGTGGGGGGGGGCAGGGAACGGAGACCCAGTACTTC. Protein sequence: CASSGGGQGTETQYF.

The chain couples TRBV11-2 to TRBJ2-7; 13 bases line up with TRBD2. The germline V gene encodes CDR1 SGHAT and CDR2 FQNNGV. This CDR3 contains 18 residues. The junction had 5 bases not matched to a gene; V was cut back by 0 bases and J by 0 bases. CDR3 in amino acids: CASSLDQTSGGSSYEQYF. CDR3 DNA: TGTGCCAGCAGCTTAGATCAGACTAGCGGGGGGAGCTCCTACGAGCAGTACTTC.

V is TRBV27 and J is TRBJ2-7, with D possibly matching TRBD1 (6 bases). The germline V and J ends were trimmed by 7 bases and 1 base, with 14 bases remaining between them. CDR1 and CDR2 (germline): MNHEY, SMNVEV (reference sequence). This CDR3 contains 14 residues. Written as DNA, the CDR3 is TGTGCCAGCACGGTATTCAGGGGATCCTACGAGCAGTACTTC. This encodes CASTVFRGSYEQYF.

V and J are TRBV10-3 and TRBJ2-3; 9 nucleotides agree with TRBD2. V lost 5 bases to trimming and J lost 2 bases; unmatched junction nucleotides: 5. The germline CDR1 and CDR2 sequences are ENHRY and SYGVKD. The CDR3 extends over 15 amino acids. DNA of the CDR3: TGTGCCATCAGTAGCGGGGGGTCCTTCACAGATACGCAGTATTTT. Residues: CAISSGGSFTDTQYF.

The CDR3 sequence: CASSIGGASNNQPQHF. CDR3 nucleotide sequence: TGTGCCAGTAGTATCGGGGGGGCAAGCAACAATCAGCCCCAGCATTTT. This chain uses TRBV19 with TRBJ1-5, with D perhaps TRBD1 (6 bases). The CDR3 is 16 residues long. V was shortened by 3 bases and J by 3 bases, with 15 bases between the two germline ends. Germline CDR1 LNHDA, CDR2 SQIVND (reference sequence).

The chain is built from TRBV30 and TRBJ2-4; 7 nucleotides match TRBD1. The CDR3 loop spans 15 amino acids. Trimming removed 3 bases from V and 5 bases from J; junction bases left unmatched: 10. CDR1 GTSNPN and CDR2 SVGIG come from the germline V gene (reference sequence). CDR3 in amino acids: CAWSRRQGRQNIQYF. The CDR3 DNA follows: TGTGCCTGGAGCCGTAGACAGGGAAGGCAAAACATTCAGTACTTC.

This clone occurred a few times. The gene calls are TRBV19 and TRBJ1-5; D is possibly TRBD1 (6 bases). Germline V gene sequence: CDR1 LNHDA, CDR2 SQIVND (reference sequence). Trimming took off 0 bases at V and 7 bases at J, with 13 bases between the two ends. This CDR3 has 15 residues. This CDR3 reads CASSIDLQGLQPQHF. The CDR3 DNA reads TGTGCCAGTAGTATAGATCTTCAGGGGCTGCAGCCCCAGCATTTT. The full variable domain, with the rest looked up from reference TRBV19 and TRBJ1-5, is DGGITQSPKYLFRKEGQNVTLSCEQNLNHDAMYWYRQDPGQGLRLIYYSQIVNDFQKGDIAEGYSVSREKKESFPLTVTSAQKNPTAFYLCASSIDLQGLQPQHFGDGTRLSIL.

This clone appeared a single time. The gene calls are TRBV28 and TRBJ2-7, with 10 bases identical to TRBD2. This CDR3 is built from 15 residues. V trimming: 6 bases; J trimming: 1 base; junction bases outside the gene matches: 6. Germline V gene sequence: CDR1 MDHEN, CDR2 SYDVKM. This CDR3 reads CASRKPGLASYEQYF. The DNA of the CDR3 is TGTGCCAGCAGAAAACCGGGACTAGCGTCCTACGAGCAGTACTTC.

The chain employs TRBV4-1 and TRBJ2-7, with a possible D match to TRBD1 (5 bases). With 0 bases removed from V and 7 bases from J, the gap between germline ends came to 13 bases. The CDR3 totals 14 residues. Per germline, CDR1 MGHRA and CDR2 YSYEKL. CDR3 in DNA: TGCGCCAGCAGCCAAGAATGGTCTAGGACAGAGCAGTACTTC. This translates into CASSQEWSRTEQYF.

The rearrangement joins TRBV30 to TRBJ1-2; D is unclear. V was trimmed by 2 bases and J by 4 bases, leaving 11 bases between them. CDR3 length: 13 residues. CDR1 and CDR2 from the germline V gene are GTSNPN and SVGIG (reference sequence). CDR3 sequence: CAWSQTSRYGYTF. Here the CDR3 DNA reads TGTGCCTGGAGTCAGACATCCCGCTATGGCTACACCTTC.

This clone was found a few times. CDR3 sequence: CASSFTGHPYNEQFF. The CDR3 nucleotides are TGCGCCAGCAGTTTTACGGGACATCCCTACAATGAGCAGTTCTTC. V gene TRBV4-3 combines with J gene TRBJ2-1; the D gene is possibly TRBD1 (6 bases). The CDR3 runs to 15 residues. V was clipped by 6 bases and J by 2 bases, with 14 bases between them. Looked up from germline, CDR1 is LGHNA and CDR2 is YSLEER.

The chain combines TRBV6-4 with TRBJ2-7; 7 nucleotides align to TRBD1. CDR1 is MRHNA and CDR2 is SNTAGT in the germline V gene. This CDR3 is 15 amino acids long. V lost 4 bases and J lost 3; bases outside the gene matches: 9. The CDR3 is CASSGLDRRLYEQYF. CDR3 in DNA: TGTGCCAGCAGTGGTTTGGACAGGCGTCTCTACGAGCAGTACTTC.

The sample holds a few counts of this clone. CDR3 region: CASSDRGLAGNTIYF. The CDR3 DNA sequence: TGTGCCAGCAGTGACAGGGGGTTAGCAGGAAACACCATATATTTT. The chain is built from TRBV2 and TRBJ1-3; 7 nucleotides match TRBD1. The length of the CDR3 is 15 residues. V trimming: 3 bases; J trimming: 4 bases; junction bases outside the gene matches: 6. CDR1 is SNHLY, CDR2 FYNNEI, per germline.

This clone has a handful of counts. The V and J genes are TRBV6-1 and TRBJ1-4; D might be TRBD1 (6 bases). This CDR3 contains 14 residues. V was trimmed by 2 bases and J by 6 bases, leaving 10 bases between them. CDR1 is MNHNS, CDR2 SASEGT, per germline. The CDR3 loop reads CASSETGKDEKLFF. The CDR3 bases are TGTGCCAGCAGTGAAACAGGGAAGGATGAAAAACTGTTTTTT.

The V gene is TRBV9, the J gene TRBJ1-5; the match to TRBD1 covers 8 bases. V trimming: 2 bases; J trimming: 7 bases; junction bases outside the gene matches: 5. Germline loops: CDR1 SGDLS, CDR2 YYNGEE. The CDR3 has 14 amino acids. The CDR3 nucleotides read TGTGCCAGCAGCGTCTGGGACAGGAACCAGCCCCAGCATTTT. Translated, it gives CASSVWDRNQPQHF.

The J gene is TRBJ1-1, the V gene TRBV5-8, with 7 nucleotides matching TRBD1. CDR1 is SGHTS and CDR2 is YDEGEE in the germline V gene. CDR3 length: 16 amino acids. The V and J ends lost 6 bases and 0 bases, in that order; junction bases with no gene match: 11. The CDR3 region is CASTLTGTVLNTEAFF. In DNA form, the CDR3 reads TGTGCCAGCACCCTGACTGGGACAGTATTGAACACTGAAGCTTTCTTT.

Here the CDR3 reads CASSSREGWSRESREKLFF. The CDR3 DNA reads TGTGCCAGCAGTTCCCGAGAGGGATGGTCGAGGGAGAGTCGAGAAAAACTGTTTTTT. This chain links TRBV2 with TRBJ1-4; D not certain. The CDR3 has 19 residues. Trimming pared 5 bases from V and 8 bases from J, leaving 30 bases between. Germline CDR1 and CDR2: SNHLY and FYNNEI. Variable domain in full (rest from reference TRBV2 and TRBJ1-4): EPEVTQTPSHQVTQMGQEVILRCVPISNHLYFYWYRQILGQKVEFLVSFYNNEISEKSEIFDDQFSVERPDGSNFTLKIRSTKLEDSAMYFCASSSREGWSRESREKLFFGSGTQLSVL.

The CDR3 protein is CASSPSGQLTEKLFF. The CDR3 nucleotides are TGTGCCAGCTCACCCTCGGGACAGCTAACCGAAAAACTGTTTTTT. V gene TRBV18 combines with J gene TRBJ1-4, with 7 bases matching TRBD1. The CDR3 length is 15 residues. Looked up from germline, CDR1 is KGHSH and CDR2 is LQKENI. After removal of 3 bases from V and 8 bases from J, the junction contained 9 bases not matched to a gene.

This clone turned up a few times. V gene TRBV5-6 combines with J gene TRBJ1-6, with 7 positions matching TRBD1. The CDR3 is 19 amino acids. With V trimmed by 1 base and J by 0 bases, 10 bases remained unmatched. Germline V gene sequence: CDR1 SGHDT, CDR2 YYEEEE. DNA for the CDR3: TGTGCCAGCAGCTTGTGGGACAGTAGATTCAGCTCCTATAATTCACCCCTCCACTTT. As protein: CASSLWDSRFSSYNSPLHF.

The chain recombines TRBV2 with TRBJ2-2, with D tentatively TRBD2 (6 bases). With 3 bases removed from V and 1 base from J, the gap between germline ends came to 12 bases. CDR3 size: 16 residues. CDR1 is SNHLY and CDR2 is FYNNEI in the germline V gene. CDR3 nucleotides: TGTGCCAGCAGTGAGCGGGGTAGCGGGAACACCGGGGAGCTGTTTTTT. Translated, it gives CASSERGSGNTGELFF.